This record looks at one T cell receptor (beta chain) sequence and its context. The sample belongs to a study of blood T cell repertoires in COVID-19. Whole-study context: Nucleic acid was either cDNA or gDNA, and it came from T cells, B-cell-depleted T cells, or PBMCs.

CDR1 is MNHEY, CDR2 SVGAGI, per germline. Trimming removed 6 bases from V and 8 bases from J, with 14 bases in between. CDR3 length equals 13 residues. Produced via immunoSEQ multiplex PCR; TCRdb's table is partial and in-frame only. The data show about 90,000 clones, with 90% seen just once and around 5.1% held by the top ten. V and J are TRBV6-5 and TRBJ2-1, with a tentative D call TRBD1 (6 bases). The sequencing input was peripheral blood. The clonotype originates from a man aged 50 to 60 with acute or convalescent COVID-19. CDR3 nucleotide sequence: TGTGCCAGCAGACGCACAGGGTTAGATGAGCAGTTCTTC. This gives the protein CASRRTGLDEQFF.